Each of the 28 T cell receptor beta chains below was sequenced from the same sample in a study of beta chain features in type 1 diabetes. Whole-study findings and limits: For Type 1 diabetes patients, all four CD4+ subsets carried TCRB CDR3s that were moderately but significantly shorter.

Antigens of these TCRs are unknown. The study reverse transcribed the entire isolated RNA, so it sequenced expressed TCRB transcripts. Assay: immunoSEQ multiplex PCR; the TCRdb copy retains only in-frame clones and omits some. The sample gives 300,000 or so clones, 9.3% of which show up once; more than 0.8% is in the top ten. What was sequenced was central memory CD4+ T cells from blood. These TCRs come from a man aged 25 to 40 with type 1 diabetes.

The rearrangement uses TRBV6-5 and TRBJ2-5; 7 nucleotides match TRBD1. V gave up 2 bases and J gave up 3 bases; unmatched junction bases: 9. The germline V gene has CDR1 MNHEY and CDR2 SVGAGI. The CDR3 spans 16 residues. CDR3 region: CASSYGDSIREETQYF. The DNA for the CDR3 is TGTGCCAGCAGTTACGGGGACAGCATTAGGGAAGAGACCCAGTACTTC.

This clone was found a few times. The V call is TRBV28, the J call TRBJ1-2; TRBD1 matches 7 bases. CDR1 is MDHEN, CDR2 SYDVKM, per germline. This CDR3 region has 12 residues. V dropped 11 bases and J dropped 8; count of bases not matched to a gene: 11. The CDR3, as DNA: TGTGCCGCGGCCGCCCCAGGGGGGGGCTACACCTTC. It translates to CAAAAPGGGYTF.

This clone showed up just a few times. Other DNA variants within this sample encode the same CDR3. DNA of the CDR3: TGTGCCAGCAGCCGGAGAACCGGGGAGCTGTTTTTT. It encodes CASSRRTGELFF. The chain uses TRBV7-2 and TRBJ2-2; D call uncertain. V was trimmed by 5 bases and J by 5 bases, leaving 6 bases between them. The germline V gene encodes CDR1 SGHTA and CDR2 FQGNSA. CDR3 length: 12 amino acids.

The chain uses TRBV25-1 and TRBJ1-1, with D unresolved. The germline CDR1 and CDR2 sequences are MGHDK and SYGVNS. The CDR3 has 13 amino acids. V gave up 3 bases and J gave up 1 base, with 6 bases separating them. The CDR3: CASSDTPNTEAFF. In DNA form, the CDR3 reads TGTGCCAGCAGTGACACTCCGAACACTGAAGCTTTCTTT.

This clone showed up just a few times. The chain joins TRBV7-2 to TRBJ2-7; 9 bases fit TRBD2. Germline V lookup: CDR1 SGHTA, CDR2 FQGNSA. J gave up 4 bases and V 4 bases, and 11 bases lay outside the gene matches. The CDR3 totals 16 residues. The CDR3 bases are TGTGCCAGCAGCTCGGGGCCTAGCGGGGTTGCGTACGAGCAGTACTTC. This translates into CASSSGPSGVAYEQYF.

The chain employs TRBV5-1 and TRBJ1-2, with 7 bases identical to TRBD1. The germline V gene has CDR1 SGHRS and CDR2 YFSETQ. With V trimmed by 0 bases and J by 11 bases, 4 bases remained unmatched. The CDR3 contains 12 residues. CDR3 DNA sequence: TGCGCCAGCAGCTTGGAGGGACAGCCGTACACCTTC. Protein product: CASSLEGQPYTF. The full variable domain, completed using reference TRBV5-1 and TRBJ1-2, is KAGVTQTPRYLIKTRGQQVTLSCSPISGHRSVSWYQQTPGQGLQFLFEYFSETQRNKGNFPGRFSGRQFSNSRSEMNVSTLELGDSALYLCASSLEGQPYTFGSGTRLTVV.

Comment on this clone: At the DNA level, this CDR3 is encoded by other sequences in the same sample as well. The chain combines TRBV6-6 with TRBJ2-5; the D is unclear. There are 13 residues in the CDR3. V was pared by 5 bases and J by 4 bases, with 11 bases between. In germline, CDR1 is MNHNY, CDR2 SVGAGI (reference sequence). In nucleotides, the CDR3 is TGTGCCAGCAGTCGCGGATTAGGAGAGACCCAGTACTTC. This codes for CASSRGLGETQYF.

This rearrangement joins TRBV2 to TRBJ2-1; 9 positions match TRBD1. After removal of 7 bases from V and 3 bases from J, the junction contained 4 bases not matched to a gene. The germline V gene has CDR1 SNHLY and CDR2 FYNNEI. The CDR3 is made up of 14 amino acids. The CDR3 is CASNLGQGYNEQFF. DNA of the CDR3: TGTGCCAGCAACCTGGGACAGGGCTACAATGAGCAGTTCTTC. The whole variable domain, filled in from reference TRBV2 and TRBJ2-1, reads EPEVTQTPSHQVTQMGQEVILRCVPISNHLYFYWYRQILGQKVEFLVSFYNNEISEKSEIFDDQFSVERPDGSNFTLKIRSTKLEDSAMYFCASNLGQGYNEQFFGPGTRLTVL.

This clone occurred a few times. This chain joins TRBV30 and TRBJ1-1, with D possibly matching TRBD1 (5 bases). Deletions cut 4 bases from V and 4 bases from J, with 16 bases between. Germline lookup yields CDR1 GTSNPN and CDR2 SVGIG (reference sequence). The CDR3 totals 14 residues. This chain's CDR3 is CAWTHLGTGTEAFF. The CDR3 region has the DNA TGTGCCTGGACGCACCTCGGGACGGGCACTGAAGCTTTCTTT.

This rearrangement joins TRBV5-4 to TRBJ1-5; 12 bases match TRBD1. Germline V lookup: CDR1 SGHNT, CDR2 YYREEE (reference sequence). Trimming removed 0 bases from V and 2 bases from J; junction bases left unmatched: 9. The CDR3 is made up of 19 amino acids. The CDR3 here is CASSLERDRGRRGNQPQHF. The CDR3 nucleotides read TGTGCCAGCAGCTTGGAACGGGACAGGGGGCGTAGAGGCAATCAGCCCCAGCATTTT. Full variable domain (missing parts from reference TRBV5-4 and TRBJ1-5): ETGVTQSPTHLIKTRGQQVTLRCSSQSGHNTVSWYQQALGQGPQFIFQYYREEENGRGNFPPRFSGLQFPNYSSELNVNALELDDSALYLCASSLERDRGRRGNQPQHFGDGTRLSIL.

This clone has more than one count but fewer than ten. The J gene is TRBJ2-6, the V gene TRBV6-1; no clear D gene. The CDR3 sequence is 16 residues long. Germline V gives CDR1 MNHNS, CDR2 SASEGT. Trimming stripped 3 bases from V and 0 bases from J, with 9 bases between. CDR3 protein: CASSDAAFSGANVLTF. The CDR3 DNA reads as TGTGCCAGCAGTGACGCCGCCTTCTCTGGGGCCAACGTCCTGACTTTC.

The genes are TRBV4-3 and TRBJ2-1, with D possibly being TRBD2 (6 bases). The CDR3 runs to 15 residues. V lost 1 base, J lost 1 base, and 8 bases lay in between. Germline lookup yields CDR1 LGHNA and CDR2 YSLEER. CDR3 sequence reads: CASSQAGVSYNEQFF. The CDR3 region has the DNA TGCGCCAGCAGCCAAGCGGGGGTTTCCTACAATGAGCAGTTCTTC.

The genes are TRBV5-6 and TRBJ2-3; 8 bases line up with TRBD2. J gave up 4 bases and V 3 bases, and 1 base lay outside the gene matches. CDR3 size: 13 residues. Germline V gene data show CDR1 as SGHDT and CDR2 as YYEEEE. CDR3 bases: TGTGCCAGCAGCTATAGCGGGGCAGATACGCAGTATTTT. It is translated as CASSYSGADTQYF.

This clone came up a few times. The chain joins TRBV7-2 to TRBJ1-1; D gene unclear. V lost 0 bases and J 5 bases, leaving 7 bases between the germline ends. This CDR3 contains 13 residues. Germline-derived CDR1 and CDR2 are SGHTA and FQGNSA. The CDR3 protein is CASSLALRTEAFF. In DNA, the CDR3 is TGTGCCAGCAGCTTAGCTTTGCGAACTGAAGCTTTCTTT.

This chain links TRBV25-1 with TRBJ2-6; either TRBD1 or TRBD2 may fit D (5 bases each). Germline V gives CDR1 MGHDK, CDR2 SYGVNS. The CDR3 loop spans 18 amino acids. V shed 3 bases and J shed 2 bases, with 17 bases lying between them. CDR3 in amino acids: CASSEAGALGTGANVLTF. CDR3 coding DNA: TGTGCCAGCAGTGAGGCCGGGGCGCTGGGTACTGGGGCCAACGTCCTGACTTTC.

The rearrangement joins TRBV7-9 to TRBJ2-7; 10 nucleotides align to TRBD1. This CDR3 is built from 15 residues. The germline gives CDR1 SEHNR, CDR2 FQNEAQ (reference sequence). Trimming at V came to 6 bases and at J to 6 bases, leaving 11 bases not matched to a gene. The CDR3 DNA is TGTGCCAGCAGTGCCCGGACAGGGGGATCTACCGAGCAGTACTTC. Translation gives CASSARTGGSTEQYF.

There are many counts of this clone. The chain carries TRBV5-1 and TRBJ1-3; D may be TRBD1 (5 bases). Trimming removed 4 bases at V and 0 bases at J, with 8 bases between. CDR3 length equals 14 residues. CDR1 and CDR2 (germline): SGHRS, YFSETQ. CDR3 DNA sequence: TGCGCCAGCAGCACGGGGACCTCTGGAAACACCATATATTTT. Translating gives CASSTGTSGNTIYF.

This clone was picked up a small number of times. The genes are TRBV18 and TRBJ1-2; TRBD1 aligns across 7 bases. The V gene end was trimmed by 6 bases and the J gene end by 5 bases; junction bases not matched to a gene: 12. Germline CDR1 and CDR2: KGHSH and LQKENI. The CDR3 contains 15 residues. CDR3 coding DNA: TGTGCCAGCTCGCTTCAACTCGACAGGGAATATGGCTACACCTTC. It specifies CASSLQLDREYGYTF.

This chain joins TRBV5-1 and TRBJ1-2, with TRBD1 identical over 9 bases. The CDR3 runs to 14 residues. J lost 5 bases, V lost 8 bases, and 10 bases had no gene match. CDR1 and CDR2 (germline): SGHRS, YFSETQ. CDR3 in amino acids: CASTGQGDGYGYTF. CDR3 sequence (DNA): TGCGCCAGTACGGGACAGGGAGATGGATATGGCTACACCTTC.

This clone was detected a few times. The CDR3 sequence: CASSPGLRGNQPQHF. CDR3 DNA sequence: TGTGCCAGCTCACCCGGCCTGAGGGGCAATCAGCCCCAGCATTTT. The rearrangement uses TRBV18 and TRBJ1-5; the D is unclear. Trimming took 3 bases from V and 2 from J, leaving 11 bases between them. CDR3 size: 15 residues. Germline V lookup: CDR1 KGHSH, CDR2 LQKENI.

The rearrangement uses TRBV5-6 and TRBJ2-3; D is perhaps TRBD2 (5 bases). CDR3 length equals 13 residues. V lost 6 bases and J lost 5, with 13 bases in between. Germline lookup yields CDR1 SGHDT and CDR2 YYEEEE. CDR3 amino acids: CASMTSGKDTQYF. The CDR3 DNA follows: TGTGCCAGCATGACTTCCGGGAAAGATACGCAGTATTTT. The full variable domain, with the rest looked up from reference TRBV5-6 and TRBJ2-3, is DAGVTQSPTHLIKTRGQQVTLRCSPKSGHDTVSWYQQALGQGPQFIFQYYEEEERQRGNFPDRFSGHQFPNYSSELNVNALLLGDSALYLCASMTSGKDTQYFGPGTRLTVL.

V usage is TRBV14 and J usage is TRBJ2-7; D remains ambiguous. Germline CDR1 and CDR2: SGHDN and FVKESK. This CDR3 region has 14 residues. The ends were cut back, 3 bases at V and 0 bases at J, with 9 bases in the middle. The CDR3, as DNA: TGTGCCAGCAGCCAGCGGATCGGCTCCTACGAGCAGTACTTC. Amino acid sequence: CASSQRIGSYEQYF.

In its sample, this clone was seen a few times. The chain uses TRBV30 and TRBJ1-4; D is possibly TRBD1 (5 bases). Trimming cost V 8 bases and J 0 bases, with 13 bases left between them. Germline lookup yields CDR1 GTSNPN and CDR2 SVGIG (reference sequence). The CDR3 extends over 14 amino acids. CDR3 in DNA: TGTGCCAGCAAGGTACAGGCAACTAATGAAAAACTGTTTTTT. Protein: CASKVQATNEKLFF.

The chain is built from TRBV18 and TRBJ2-2, with 8 bases that match TRBD1. Looked up from germline, CDR1 is KGHSH and CDR2 is LQKENI. There are 16 residues in the CDR3. V lost 2 bases and J lost 5; bases outside the gene matches: 7. This CDR3 is CASSPGTGYGTGELFF. The CDR3 DNA follows: TGTGCCAGCTCACCAGGGACAGGTTACGGGACCGGGGAGCTGTTTTTT.

The chain combines TRBV7-9 with TRBJ2-1, with 8 positions matching TRBD1. Germline values: CDR1 SEHNR, CDR2 FQNEAQ (reference sequence). The V and J ends lost 4 bases and 8 bases, in that order; junction bases with no gene match: 10. The CDR3 runs to 15 residues. CDR3 nucleotides: TGTGCCAGCAGCTCCGGACAGGGCGACTGGTATGAGCAGTTCTTC. This codes for CASSSGQGDWYEQFF.

This clone was found a few times. The V call is TRBV6-6, the J call TRBJ1-2; 11 bases fit TRBD1. Germline V gene sequence: CDR1 MNHNY, CDR2 SVGAGI (reference sequence). Trimming took 5 bases from V and 6 from J; bases not matched to a gene: 8. The CDR3 runs 15 residues. CDR3 region: CASSLLGQGAHGYTF. The CDR3 region has the DNA TGTGCCAGCAGTCTACTCGGACAGGGGGCTCATGGCTACACCTTC.

V and J are TRBV7-9 and TRBJ2-7; TRBD2 agrees at 8 bases. Germline V gives CDR1 SEHNR, CDR2 FQNEAQ (reference sequence). J was trimmed by 0 bases and V by 5 bases; bases with no gene match: 6. This CDR3 is built from 15 residues. DNA of the CDR3: TGTGCCAGCAGCCTTAGCGGGGCCTTCTCCTACGAGCAGTACTTC. Its translation is CASSLSGAFSYEQYF. The whole variable domain, filled in from reference TRBV7-9 and TRBJ2-7, reads DTGVSQNPRHKITKRGQNVTFRCDPISEHNRLYWYRQTLGQGPEFLTYFQNEAQLEKSRLLSDRFSAERPKGSFSTLEIQRTEQGDSAMYLCASSLSGAFSYEQYFGPGTRLTVT.

This clone has a handful of counts. This sequence joins TRBV4-3 and TRBJ1-4, with 8 bases that match TRBD1. V lost 3 bases and J lost 8; bases outside the gene matches: 8. Germline V CDR1 and CDR2: LGHNA, YSLEER. CDR3 length equals 15 residues. CDR3 region: CASSHSGGSGEKLFF. The CDR3 DNA is TGCGCCAGCAGCCACTCAGGGGGCTCGGGGGAAAAACTGTTTTTT.